Presented here are 23 T cell receptor beta chains from one specimen sequenced in a study of naive and memory T cell subsets. Whole blood, 2 to 2.5 ml, came from adult healthy volunteers. Blood and skin TCR RNA was reverse transcribed with alpha and beta constant primers. One entry per CDR3 protein, called by TCRdb with MiXCR from the 5' RACE reads. The table lists more than 25,000 distinct CDR3 sequences, 20% to 25% of them singletons. Source of these receptors: a female donor in good health.

This clonotype has ten or more counts. The V gene is TRBV29-1, the J gene TRBJ1-1; 7 bases are shared with TRBD1. This CDR3 spans 12 amino acids. CDR1 is SQVTM and CDR2 is ANQGSEA in the germline V gene. J lost 5 bases, V lost 6 bases, and 6 bases had no gene match. In nucleotides, the CDR3 is TGCAGCGTCAGGGCAGGGGGTACTGAAGCTTTCTTT. This sequence encodes CSVRAGGTEAFF.

In this sample, this clonotype turned up a few times. The chain links TRBV20-1 to TRBJ2-7; a weak D match, TRBD2 (6 bases). The CDR3 has 15 residues. Germline lookup yields CDR1 DFQATT and CDR2 SNEGSKA (reference sequence). Trimming removed 0 bases from V and 4 bases from J, with 16 bases in between. Written as DNA, the CDR3 is TGCAGTGCTAGAGATACCCGGACCGGAGGGTACGAGCAGTACTTC. It codes for CSARDTRTGGYEQYF.

This clonotype showed up many times. The rearrangement joins TRBV18 to TRBJ1-1, with 7 positions matching TRBD1. V shed 3 bases and J 4 bases; nucleotides not matched to a gene: 5. The CDR3 extends over 14 amino acids. CDR1 and CDR2 from the germline V gene are KGHSH and LQKENI. CDR3 nucleotides: TGTGCCAGCTCACCCTCAACAGGGGTCACTGAAGCTTTCTTT. As protein: CASSPSTGVTEAFF.

This clonotype turned up a few times. The genes are TRBV29-1 and TRBJ2-2; D might be TRBD2 (6 bases). The CDR3 has 12 amino acids. Germline V gene lookup returns CDR1 SQVTM and CDR2 ANQGSEA. V dropped 6 bases and J dropped 7 bases, with 12 bases sitting between them. CDR3 sequence (DNA): TGCAGCGTGGACCCCGGGGGCGGGGAGCTGTTTTTT. Encoded protein: CSVDPGGGELFF.

The sample holds a few counts of this clonotype. The gene calls are TRBV29-1 and TRBJ1-1; the D is unclear. This CDR3 spans 12 amino acids. The ends were cut back, 4 bases at V and 2 bases at J, with 8 bases in the middle. Germline CDR1 reads SQVTM; CDR2 reads ANQGSEA. The CDR3 loop is CSVADENTEAFF. The CDR3 nucleotides are TGCAGCGTTGCTGACGAAAACACTGAAGCTTTCTTT.

In its sample, this clonotype is medium-sized. This chain joins TRBV11-2 and TRBJ2-3; unclear D gene. The CDR3 loop spans 11 amino acids. V lost 1 base and J 4 bases, leaving 0 bases between the germline ends. Germline loops: CDR1 SGHAT, CDR2 FQNNGV. CDR3 loop: CASSLADTQYF. The CDR3 nucleotides read TGTGCCAGCAGCTTAGCAGATACGCAGTATTTT. Drawing the rest from reference TRBV11-2 and TRBJ2-3, the complete variable domain is EAGVAQSPRYKIIEKRQSVAFWCNPISGHATLYWYQQILGQGPKLLIQFQNNGVVDDSQLPKDRFSAERLKGVDSTLKIQPAKLEDSAVYLCASSLADTQYFGPGTRLTVL.

This clonotype has ten or more counts. J is TRBJ1-5 and V is TRBV7-8; D is unresolved. This CDR3 region has 13 residues. V lost 4 bases and J lost 3, with 7 bases in between. From germline, CDR1 is SGHVS and CDR2 FQNEAQ. CDR3 DNA sequence: TGTGCCAGCAGCTCCGGTTACAATCAGCCCCAGCATTTT. Amino acids: CASSSGYNQPQHF.

The J gene is TRBJ1-6, the V gene TRBV20-1; D perhaps matches TRBD1 (5 bases). Germline V lookup: CDR1 DFQATT, CDR2 SNEGSKA (reference sequence). With 6 bases removed from V and 9 bases from J, the gap between germline ends came to 18 bases. CDR3 length: 14 residues. CDR3 sequence reads: CSARTNGGGSPLHF. The CDR3 DNA sequence: TGCAGTGCCAGGACGAACGGTGGGGGTTCACCCCTCCACTTT.

V is TRBV7-3 and J is TRBJ2-1; a weak D match, TRBD2 (7 bases). The CDR3 length is 15 residues. CDR1 SGHTA and CDR2 FQGTGA come from the germline V gene. Between the trimmed V and J ends, which lost 1 base and 6 bases, there was a span of 13 bases. DNA of the CDR3: TGTGCCAGCAGCTTAAGAGGGGGGGGAGGCAATGAGCAGTTCTTC. Encoded protein: CASSLRGGGGNEQFF.

The chain combines TRBV10-3 with TRBJ2-7, with D tentatively TRBD1 (6 bases). This CDR3 has 14 amino acids. CDR1 is ENHRY and CDR2 is SYGVKD in the germline V gene. V was shortened by 10 bases and J by 2 bases, with 18 bases between the two germline ends. CDR3 amino acids: CATTTRDTTYEQYF. Written as DNA, the CDR3 is TGTGCCACGACAACCCGGGACACCACCTACGAGCAGTACTTC.

The chain carries TRBV20-1 and TRBJ1-2, with D possibly matching TRBD1 (5 bases). CDR3 length: 13 amino acids. The V and J ends lost 2 bases and 0 bases respectively, with 7 bases between them. CDR1 DFQATT and CDR2 SNEGSKA come from the germline V gene (reference sequence). CDR3 DNA: TGCAGTGCTAGACAGGGCGCTAACTATGGCTACACCTTC. As protein: CSARQGANYGYTF.

The chain employs TRBV20-1 and TRBJ2-1; 9 bases are a match to TRBD2. CDR3 length equals 16 residues. CDR1 and CDR2 (germline): DFQATT, SNEGSKA (reference sequence). With V trimmed by 5 bases and J by 7 bases, 15 bases remained unmatched. CDR3 sequence reads: CSAPSSGGSLGNEQFF. Written as DNA, the CDR3 is TGCAGTGCTCCGTCCAGCGGGGGGTCCCTAGGGAATGAGCAGTTCTTC.

This clonotype was detected only a few times. The rearrangement uses TRBV20-1 and TRBJ1-6, with no clear D. This CDR3 spans 15 amino acids. V dropped 0 bases and J dropped 14 bases, with 20 bases sitting between them. Germline CDR1 reads DFQATT; CDR2 reads SNEGSKA (reference sequence). The CDR3 loop is CSARDHVGGRMALHF. In nucleotides, the CDR3 is TGCAGTGCTAGAGATCATGTGGGAGGCCGGATGGCCCTCCACTTT.

In this sample, this clonotype turned up many times. V is TRBV12-3 or TRBV12-4 and J is TRBJ2-3; D remains unclear. The CDR3 covers 14 residues. V dropped 3 bases and J dropped 2 bases, with 9 bases sitting between them. CDR3 bases: TGTGCCAGCAGTTTCACAAGTCCCACAGATACGCAGTATTTT. Translating it yields CASSFTSPTDTQYF.

CDR3 sequence (DNA): TGTGCCAGCAGTGGGTTGGTGCCCGGGGGAGCTTTCTTT. It yields the protein CASSGLVPGGAFF. This rearrangement joins TRBV2 to TRBJ1-1; D might be TRBD1 (5 bases). Deletions cut 4 bases from V and 10 bases from J, with 16 bases between. CDR1 SNHLY and CDR2 FYNNEI come from the germline V gene. The CDR3 is 13 residues long.

This clonotype has just a few counts. The chain uses TRBV6-5 and TRBJ2-1; 10 nucleotides match TRBD2. CDR3 length equals 14 residues. Germline V gives CDR1 MNHEY, CDR2 SVGAGI. V shed 5 bases and J 5 bases; nucleotides not matched to a gene: 3. The CDR3 region is CASSPGLANNEQFF. In nucleotides, the CDR3 is TGTGCCAGCAGTCCGGGACTAGCGAACAATGAGCAGTTCTTC.

This clonotype was seen a handful of times. This rearrangement joins TRBV27 to TRBJ2-7, with 9 bases matching TRBD1. This CDR3 spans 14 amino acids. The V gene end was trimmed by 5 bases and the J gene end by 3 bases; junction bases not matched to a gene: 5. The V gene's germline CDR1 is MNHEY and CDR2 SMNVEV (reference sequence). CDR3 protein: CASSRTGANYEQYF. DNA for the CDR3: TGTGCCAGCAGTCGGACAGGGGCGAACTACGAGCAGTACTTC.

This clonotype was seen only once. The CDR3 nucleotides read TGTGCCAGCAGTGAAACGGGCGGAGACGGCTACAATGAGCAGTTCTTC. It codes for CASSETGGDGYNEQFF. V and J are TRBV6-1 and TRBJ2-1; D is ambiguous. CDR3 length: 16 amino acids. The V gene lost 2 bases and the J gene lost 3 bases, with 14 bases spanning the gap. In germline, CDR1 is MNHNS, CDR2 SASEGT.

This clonotype has a count of ten or more. The V call is TRBV6-9, the J call TRBJ2-5; the match to TRBD1 covers 9 bases. Germline-derived CDR1 and CDR2 are MNHGY and SVAAGI. The CDR3 runs to 15 residues. V shed 8 bases, J shed 1 base, and the junction held 8 bases outside the gene matches. In DNA form, the CDR3 reads TGTGCCAGCTCTTCGGGACAGGGAATCCAAGAGACCCAGTACTTC. This codes for CASSSGQGIQETQYF.

The rearrangement uses TRBV29-1 and TRBJ2-3, with D possibly TRBD1 on 6 matching bases. The CDR3 runs 13 residues. The V gene's germline CDR1 is SQVTM and CDR2 ANQGSEA. V dropped 7 bases and J dropped 2 bases, with 13 bases sitting between them. CDR3 protein: CSAEGVNTDTQYF. The CDR3 DNA is TGCAGCGCTGAGGGGGTTAACACAGATACGCAGTATTTT.

This rearrangement joins TRBV15 to TRBJ1-5; D remains unclear. Germline CDR1 is LNHNV and CDR2 is YYDKDF (reference sequence). This CDR3 spans 15 amino acids. Trimming pared 2 bases from V and 0 bases from J, leaving 8 bases between. The CDR3 DNA sequence: TGTGCCACCAGCAGAACCACCTTTAGCAATCAGCCCCAGCATTTT. Translation: CATSRTTFSNQPQHF.

By share, this clonotype counts as medium-sized. The V and J genes are TRBV7-2 and TRBJ2-5; 8 bases match TRBD1. CDR1 SGHTA and CDR2 FQGNSA come from the germline V gene. Trimming at V came to 5 bases and at J to 5 bases, leaving 10 bases not matched to a gene. This CDR3 is built from 15 residues. The CDR3 DNA reads as TGTGCCAGCAGCCTACGGACAGGGTGGAAGGAGACCCAGTACTTC. Translating it yields CASSLRTGWKETQYF.

This clonotype occurred a few times. The chain has TRBV20-1 and TRBJ2-2; no reliable D call. V was shortened by 1 base and J by 7 bases, with 13 bases between the two germline ends. Germline CDR1 DFQATT, CDR2 SNEGSKA (reference sequence). There are 14 residues in the CDR3. The CDR3 nucleotides are TGCAGTGCTAGAGCTCGATCAGTGGTCGGGGAGCTGTTTTTT. It encodes CSARARSVVGELFF.